The 10 T cell receptor beta chains below all came from one sample that was sequenced in a study of T cell responses to AZD1222 COVID-19 vaccine. Produced via immunoSEQ multiplex PCR; TCRdb's table is partial and in-frame only. The table records about 81,000 clones, 75% to 95% of them present only once. Sample: peripheral blood, taken 28 days after the second AZD1222 dose. The receptors shown here come from an adult who received the AZD1222 COVID-19 vaccine.

The chain is built from TRBV6-2 or TRBV6-3 and TRBJ1-5; D not resolved. Germline V gene sequence: CDR1 MNHEY, CDR2 SVGEGT. This CDR3 has 14 residues. The ends were cut back, 2 bases at V and 6 bases at J, with 11 bases in the middle. The CDR3 is CASSYVGLGQPQHF. As DNA, the CDR3 is TGTGCCAGCAGTTACGTAGGATTGGGTCAGCCCCAGCATTTT.

This rearrangement joins TRBV27 to TRBJ2-7; D might be TRBD1 (5 bases). In germline, CDR1 is MNHEY, CDR2 SMNVEV (reference sequence). This CDR3 contains 14 residues. V gave up 4 bases and J gave up 0 bases, with 10 bases separating them. The CDR3 protein is CASSWKDNSYEQYF. CDR3 coding DNA: TGTGCCAGCAGTTGGAAGGACAACTCCTACGAGCAGTACTTC.

The V and J genes are TRBV24-1 and TRBJ1-1; D gene ambiguous. The V and J ends lost 4 bases and 7 bases respectively, with 12 bases between them. From germline, CDR1 is KGHDR and CDR2 SFDVKD. This CDR3 is 13 amino acids long. CDR3 region: CATSERSSGEAFF. CDR3 DNA sequence: TGTGCCACCAGTGAAAGGTCTTCGGGTGAAGCTTTCTTT.

The rearrangement uses TRBV4-3 and TRBJ1-6; D may be TRBD1 (5 bases). CDR1 is LGHNA, CDR2 YSLEER, per germline. This CDR3 contains 16 residues. V shed 0 bases and J shed 6 bases, with 12 bases lying between them. The CDR3 spells CASSQDPGLTNSPLHF. Here the CDR3 DNA reads TGCGCCAGCAGCCAAGACCCGGGACTGACTAATTCACCCCTCCACTTT.

This chain joins TRBV2 and TRBJ1-4; no clear D gene. The CDR3 has 15 residues. Between the trimmed V and J ends, which lost 7 bases and 3 bases, there was a span of 15 bases. CDR1 is SNHLY, CDR2 FYNNEI, per germline. Here the CDR3 reads CASKLLNGANEKLFF. For the CDR3, the DNA is TGTGCCAGCAAGCTTCTTAACGGGGCTAATGAAAAACTGTTTTTT. The full variable domain, in which reference TRBV2 and TRBJ1-4 provide the parts outside the CDR3, is EPEVTQTPSHQVTQMGQEVILRCVPISNHLYFYWYRQILGQKVEFLVSFYNNEISEKSEIFDDQFSVERPDGSNFTLKIRSTKLEDSAMYFCASKLLNGANEKLFFGSGTQLSVL.

The chain couples TRBV2 to TRBJ2-7; D is unresolved. CDR3 length: 11 amino acids. The V and J ends lost 4 bases and 4 bases respectively, with 5 bases between them. Germline assignment: CDR1 SNHLY and CDR2 FYNNEI. The CDR3 spells CASSASYEQYF. The CDR3 coding sequence is TGTGCCAGCAGTGCCTCATACGAGCAGTACTTC.

This clone was seen once. V is TRBV7-9 and J is TRBJ2-6, with D tentatively TRBD1 or TRBD2 (5 bases each). The CDR3 consists of 15 residues. Germline V gene sequence: CDR1 SEHNR, CDR2 FQNEAQ (reference sequence). With 5 bases removed from V and 5 bases from J, the gap between germline ends came to 13 bases. The CDR3 DNA sequence: TGTGCCAGCAGCCGCGACGGGGCGTGGGCCAACGTCCTGACTTTC. It specifies CASSRDGAWANVLTF.

With respect to this clone: Since the CDR3 does not end with the conserved phenylalanine or tryptophan, this likely comes from a read error. The limits of the CDR3 on the DNA are not certain, so only TCRdb's listed CDR3 is given. The chain joins TRBV16 to TRBJ1-2. The CDR3 has 13 amino acids, counting both end residues. Germline CDR1 and CDR2: KGHSY and FQNENV. CDR3 amino acids: CASSQSGPGIGAI.

The rearrangement links TRBV5-1 to TRBJ1-1, with 8 bases fitting TRBD1. With 0 bases clipped from V and 6 bases from J, the junction kept 7 bases outside the gene matches. Germline values: CDR1 SGHRS, CDR2 YFSETQ. This CDR3 spans 15 amino acids. CDR3 region: CASSLVTGVEAEAFF. CDR3 bases: TGCGCCAGCAGCTTGGTGACAGGGGTAGAGGCTGAAGCTTTCTTT.

The rearrangement joins TRBV29-1 to TRBJ2-6, with no clear D. The CDR3 sequence is 12 residues long. Germline V gene data show CDR1 as SQVTM and CDR2 as ANQGSEA. V dropped 2 bases and J dropped 1 base, with 0 bases sitting between them. CDR3 loop: CSVESGANVLTF. The DNA of the CDR3 is TGCAGCGTTGAATCTGGGGCCAACGTCCTGACTTTC.